These T cell receptor beta chains were read from a single sample in a study of memory CD4+ T cells and cytomegalovirus serostatus. Sequenced by immunoSEQ multiplex PCR; TCRdb stores in-frame clones only, minus some. This sample yields tens of thousands of clones, of which more than 65% are seen a single time; 1.5% to 2.5% belongs to the top ten. Input material: memory CD4+ T cells from blood. These receptors came from an adult in good health and CMV-seronegative. Both conserved end residues are part of each CDR3. A D gene is named only where the DNA matches it firmly. The size field is filled for only some rows; it gives once, few, many or a size class.

j_call	clone_size	v_call	d_call	cdr3_nt	cdr3_aa
TRBJ1-4	.	TRBV2	.	TGTGCCAGCAAACTCGTATTTACAACTAATGAAAAACTGTTTTTT	CASKLVFTTNEKLFF
TRBJ1-1	few	TRBV30	.	TGTGCCTGGAGGCGTGAGGGGGGATACACTGAAGCTTTCTTT	CAWRREGGYTEAFF
TRBJ1-2	once	TRBV6-1	.	TGTGCCAGCAGTGAAGCGGGCTCGGGCTATGGCTACACCTTC	CASSEAGSGYGYTF
TRBJ1-5	medium-sized	TRBV28	.	TGTGCCAGCAGTTTATTTCGGGAGGGGAATCAGCCCCAGCATTTT	CASSLFREGNQPQHF
TRBJ2-1	.	TRBV5-1	.	TGCGCCAGCAGCTTGGATAGAGGACGGAGCTCCTACAATGAGCAGTTCTTC	CASSLDRGRSSYNEQFF
TRBJ1-1	.	TRBV30	TRBD1	TGTGCCTGGAGTAAGGGGGCTGGCACTGAAGCTTTCTTT	CAWSKGAGTEAFF
TRBJ1-4	.	TRBV5-6	.	TGTGCCAGCAGCTTAAGCCAGGGTACACCCACTAATGAAAAACTGTTTTTT	CASSLSQGTPTNEKLFF
TRBJ1-3	few	TRBV15	TRBD1	TGTGCCACCAGCACAGGGGGCGCGTCCCGAGGAAACACCATATATTTT	CATSTGGASRGNTIYF
TRBJ2-7	.	TRBV5-5	.	TGTGCCAGCAGCTTGAGTTCCCACGTAGTGGGCGACGAGCAGTACTTC	CASSLSSHVVGDEQYF
TRBJ2-1	.	TRBV30	.	TGTGCCTGGAGGAGGGACATTATATCCAATGAGCAGTTCTTC	CAWRRDIISNEQFF
TRBJ2-2	.	TRBV11-3	TRBD1	TGTGCCAGCAGCTTGGGGACAGGACCCACCGGGGAGCTGTTTTTT	CASSLGTGPTGELFF
TRBJ1-5	.	TRBV27	.	TGTGCCAGCCCTACCGGCGGGTCTAGAGGTGGGCCCCAGCATTTT	CASPTGGSRGGPQHF
TRBJ2-4	.	TRBV27	.	TGTGCCAGCAGTTTATTTATAGGGGTAGGGGCCAAAAACATTCAGTACTTC	CASSLFIGVGAKNIQYF
TRBJ2-3	.	TRBV10-1	TRBD1	TGCGCCAGCTCGGATGGACAGGGTGTCTCCGGGGCCGAAGGGGGTTACACAGATACGCAGTATTTT	CASSDGQGVSGAEGGYTDTQYF
TRBJ1-1	medium-sized	TRBV18	.	TGTGCCAGCTCACTAGACACTGAAGCTTTCTTT	CASSLDTEAFF
TRBJ1-5	few	TRBV5-1	TRBD1	TGCGCCAGCAGCCCCGGGACAGTACCTAGCAATCAGCCCCAGCATTTT	CASSPGTVPSNQPQHF
TRBJ2-3	.	TRBV5-1	TRBD1	TGCGCCAGCAGCTTGGTAGGGGGCAGGGATACGCAGTATTTT	CASSLVGGRDTQYF
TRBJ1-6	.	TRBV5-6	.	TGTGCCAGCAGCTTTGGGATCAATTCACCCCTCCACTTT	CASSFGINSPLHF
TRBJ1-6	.	TRBV4-1	.	TGCGCCAGCAGCCAAGGGGGGCCGCCGAGCTCCTATAATTCACCCCTCCACTTT	CASSQGGPPSSYNSPLHF
TRBJ1-1	few	TRBV11-3	.	TGTGCCAGCAGCCCTGGTACAGCTCTCACTGAAGCTTTCTTT	CASSPGTALTEAFF
TRBJ2-7	.	TRBV27	TRBD2	TGTGCCAGCAGTTTTAGCGGGGGGTTTTACGAGCAGTACTTC	CASSFSGGFYEQYF
TRBJ2-5	.	TRBV29-1	.	TGCAGCGTTGAGAGACGCAATCGCCAAGAGACCCAGTACTTC	CSVERRNRQETQYF
TRBJ2-7	.	TRBV6-6	.	TGTGCCAGCAGGGTAGGGACCCTCTACGAGCAGTACTTC	CASRVGTLYEQYF
TRBJ1-2	.	TRBV12-1	.	TGTGCCAGCAGCTTTAACGGGAACTATGGCTACACCTTC	CASSFNGNYGYTF
TRBJ1-1	.	TRBV28	.	TGTGCCAGCAGTTTAGGGTCCGTAGTCGCGGCTTTCTTT	CASSLGSVVAAFF
TRBJ2-1	.	TRBV20-1	TRBD2	TGCAGTGCTACCGGGGGGGGTGAGCAGTTCTTC	CSATGGGEQFF
TRBJ2-3	.	TRBV10-3	.	TGTGCCATCAGAGACCCAACAGTTAGCACAGATACGCAGTATTTT	CAIRDPTVSTDTQYF
TRBJ1-5	.	TRBV28	.	TGTGCCAGCATTTGGGTAGGGGTTAGCAATCAGCCCCAGCATTTT	CASIWVGVSNQPQHF
TRBJ2-1	.	TRBV5-4	.	TGTGCCAGCAGCTTCGGCAGGGCCAATGAGCAGTTCTTC	CASSFGRANEQFF
TRBJ2-5	.	TRBV11-3	TRBD2	TGTGCCAGCAGCTTAGGTGGGACTAACGTAGAGACCCAGTACTTC	CASSLGGTNVETQYF
TRBJ1-3	few	TRBV7-9	TRBD1	TGTGCCAGCAGCCAGGGACAGGGGATGGGAAACACCATATATTTT	CASSQGQGMGNTIYF
TRBJ1-3	once	TRBV4-1	TRBD1	TGCGCCAGCAGCCAAGTGAAGGGAGACAGGGTATCCGGAAACACCATATATTTT	CASSQVKGDRVSGNTIYF
TRBJ1-3	.	TRBV5-1	TRBD1	TGCGCCAGCAGCCCGTGGGAGGGGGCAACTGGAAACACCATATATTTT	CASSPWEGATGNTIYF
TRBJ1-1	.	TRBV5-4	TRBD1	TGTGCCAGCAGCTTTGACAGGGGAAGGGTAGCTTTCTTT	CASSFDRGRVAFF
TRBJ1-5	.	TRBV11-2	.	TGTGCCAGCAGCTTAGTGGGGGGTAGCAATCAGCCCCAGCATTTT	CASSLVGGSNQPQHF
TRBJ2-5	few	TRBV9	.	TGTGCCAGCAGCGTAGGTCAACAAGAGACCCAGTACTTC	CASSVGQQETQYF
TRBJ1-4	.	TRBV4-2	.	TGTGCCAGCAGCCAAGACTACGACCCCCCAAGTGAAAAACTGTTTTTT	CASSQDYDPPSEKLFF
TRBJ1-4	.	TRBV4-2	TRBD1	TGTGCCAGCAGCCAGTCGCAGGGGGCGCCTGAAAAACTGTTTTTT	CASSQSQGAPEKLFF
TRBJ2-3	.	TRBV15	.	TGTGCCACCAGAGAAGGGACTACAGATACGCAGTATTTT	CATREGTTDTQYF
TRBJ2-3	.	TRBV19	.	TGTGCCAGTAGTATAGTTACAGGGTCGACAGATACGCAGTATTTT	CASSIVTGSTDTQYF
TRBJ2-6	few	TRBV2	TRBD1	TGTGCCAGCGAGAAGGGGGCTCCCTTTACCGGGGCCAACGTCCTGACTTTC	CASEKGAPFTGANVLTF
TRBJ2-1	.	TRBV7-9	.	TGTGCCAGCAGCTCATCTACGGGCCCATCCTACAATGAGCAGTTCTTC	CASSSSTGPSYNEQFF
TRBJ2-3	.	TRBV7-2	TRBD2	TGTGCCAGCAGCTTTCGGGGGGGCAACGCAGATACGCAGTATTTT	CASSFRGGNADTQYF
TRBJ1-4	.	TRBV6-5	.	TGTGCCAGTAGGGGGACCGGTAGAAAACTGTTTTTT	CASRGTGRKLFF
TRBJ1-2	few	TRBV19	.	TGTGCCAGTAGTATGGGACCTGGAGGCTACACCTTC	CASSMGPGGYTF
TRBJ2-7	.	TRBV15	TRBD1	TGTGCCACCAGCAGCTACCCAGGGGGCTCCTACGAGCAGTACTTC	CATSSYPGGSYEQYF
TRBJ2-1	.	TRBV13	TRBD2	TGTGCCAGCATGCGGGGGGGAGGAAGGAATGAGCAGTTCTTC	CASMRGGGRNEQFF
TRBJ2-7	.	TRBV5-1	TRBD2	TGCGCCAGCAGCCCTAGCGGGGGGTCTCACGAGCAGTACTTC	CASSPSGGSHEQYF
TRBJ2-1	.	TRBV7-9	TRBD2	TGTGCCAGCAGCTTAGGTCGGCTAGCGGCTAGCTCCTACAATGAGCAGTTCTTC	CASSLGRLAASSYNEQFF
TRBJ2-1	once	TRBV6-5	.	TGTGCCAGCAGTTACGTGACTGACTACAATGAGCAGTTCTTC	CASSYVTDYNEQFF
TRBJ1-2	.	TRBV2	.	TGTGCCAGCAGTTACGTCTATGGCTACACCTTC	CASSYVYGYTF
TRBJ1-6	.	TRBV15	.	TGTGCCACCAGAGCGGCGGGGGGCTCTATCGTAGATTCACCCCTCCACTTT	CATRAAGGSIVDSPLHF
TRBJ2-5	.	TRBV5-1	TRBD2	TGCGCCAGCAGCTTCCTAGCGGGGGCCGTAAGAGAGACCCAGTACTTC	CASSFLAGAVRETQYF
TRBJ1-4	few	TRBV2	.	TGTGCCAGCAGTAATTTTCAAGGGGGTGAAAAACTGTTTTTT	CASSNFQGGEKLFF
TRBJ1-2	.	TRBV15	.	TGTGCCACCAGCAGAGATGGGGGGGGCGCTTCTGGCTACACCTTC	CATSRDGGGASGYTF